This T cell receptor beta chain was retrieved from a study of blood T cell repertoires in COVID-19 (dated by TCRdb to 2019 to 2021). Regarding the complete study: Samples covering the acute and convalescent phases of COVID-19 were provided by collaborators in the United States, Italy and Spain. The material from the prospective study consisted of cDNA or gDNA derived from T cells, B-cell-depleted T cells, or PBMCs. The dataset comprised deeply sampled blood TCRbeta repertoires from subjects exposed to, actively infected with, or recovered from COVID-19. The repertoires were released in a freely available public database intended as a resource for research on the immune response to SARS-CoV-2. The samples were drawn from the first 160 participants of the ongoing ImmuneRACE study and from roughly 1,300 subjects provided by 6 global collaborators. The sample metadata nearly always contained a de-identified subject ID, COVID-19 status, age in years and sex. Where available, HLA class I and class II types were obtained from metadata supplied by the sample provider rather than from assay-based typing. Overall study results and their limits: Clinical and demographic metadata were provided uncurated, with the amount varying by source and participant.

V has 4 bases trimmed and J has 6 bases trimmed; junction bases matching no gene number 11. There are 17 amino acids in the CDR3, from cysteine to phenylalanine inclusive. Just CDR3 DNA is preserved here, 51 bases in frame from base 1. Looking up the germline V gene yields CDR1 KGHDR and CDR2 SFDVKD. Regarding this clone: The specificity of this receptor is unknown. No base qualities exist here, and no much larger clone lies one base off it.

The immunoSEQ Assay, a bias-controlled multiplex PCR, was used to amplify TCRbeta CDR3 regions from genomic DNA. The original pipeline was this. Within the assay, amplification of reference gene primers was used to estimate how many nucleated cells each sample contained. To quantify the absolute abundance of each unique TCRbeta CDR3 rearrangement, sequence reads were collapsed and filtered. Productive Simpson clonality was computed per sample as the square root of Simpson's diversity index over productive rearrangements. TCRdb limited this immuneACCESS table to in-frame rearrangements with V and J called. A share of clones is missing; checked studies link under half to unresolved V genes, and the rest is unexplained. V, J and clone size reflect that table, while D and trimming were determined from the DNA. The sample table lists 70,000 to 80,000 clones, about four fifths of them with a count of one. The ten largest clones take up roughly an eighth of the sample.

Collaborating institutions collected whole blood in K2EDTA tubes following their own protocols. Collaborator samples were shipped for TCRbeta analysis as frozen whole blood, isolated PBMCs, or DNA extracted from either sample type. The origin of this receptor is a woman older than 75 with acute or convalescent COVID-19. Sequenced: peripheral blood. The chain couples TRBV24-1 to TRBJ1-2, with 12 bases in between that match TRBD1. The nucleotide sequence reads as follows: TGTGCCACCAGTGACACCGGGGGGGACAGGGGGCAAAATGGCTACACCTTC. Its protein is CATSDTGGDRGQNGYTF.